This T cell receptor (beta chain) is from a study of shared clonotypes between healthy human individuals (dated by TCRdb to 2020 to 2021). General notes on the study: Three men and two women, aged 18 to 49 years, made up the cohort. Per donor, three plates each were used for CD4 naive and CD4 memory, two for CD8 naive, and one for CD8 memory. To estimate repertoire size and how much clonotypes are shared between individuals, the study performed deep sequencing of blood TCR repertoires from a handful of healthy adults. Libraries were prepared and TCR repertoires were sequenced by different laboratories using diverse techniques, in order to increase sequencing depth and limit assay-specific biases. Per donor, leukapheresis produced somewhere between about 0.94 and 9 billion PBMCs. Study-wide findings and limitations: The genetic and exposure-history diversity represented was limited by the small number of donors. Higher generation probabilities were observed for clonotypes shared by all four sorted-subset donors than for non-shared clonotypes. Rarefaction of sorted-subset datasets indicated incomplete sequencing despite the large sequencing depth. Based on pairwise subsampling, the degree of clonotype sharing among donors was expected to be affected by sequencing depth. Sharing across a handful of donors was observed for 4.5% to 6.5% of naive CD4, about 3.2% of naive CD8, roughly 2.4% of memory CD4, and about 0.39% of memory CD8 clonotypes. Naive subsets generally had larger estimated clonotype richness than memory subsets. Sampling was limited to blood, and TCR repertoires in tissue likely differ from TCR repertoires in blood.

The V and J ends are trimmed by 1 base and 0 bases, leaving 8 bases between them. Reading the germline V gene gives CDR1 SGHRS and CDR2 YFSETQ. Reading from cysteine to phenylalanine, the CDR3 counts 16 amino acids. Of all the DNA, just the CDR3 is kept, 48 bases in frame from base 1. Regarding this clone: This clone's antigen is unknown. No much larger clone is present one base from it, and per-base qualities are unavailable.

The donors were healthy, HIV-negative adults with no recently reported acute infections or vaccinations. Every donor was a Caucasian adult living in Nashville, Tennessee, USA. CD8 memory samples were composed of magnetically selected CD45RO+ cells combined with CCR7-negative CD45RA+ effector memory (TemRA) cells. After blood collection by leukapheresis, PBMCs were isolated using Ficoll-Histopaque density gradient centrifugation and then cryopreserved in the vapor phase of liquid nitrogen. Analytical flow cytometry was used to check the purity and quantity of every magnetically sorted T cell population. Each sorted fraction had its genomic DNA isolated and then quantified by UV absorbance on a Nanodrop 2000c. TCR CDR3 regions were amplified from genomic DNA by multiplex PCR using the deep immunoSEQ assay. Genomic DNA extracted from each cell subset was distributed evenly over all wells of several immunoSEQ 96-well plates, and each plate served as one replicate. For sorted subsets, around 200 ng genomic DNA, equal to about 30,000 T cell genomes, was loaded into each replicate PCR. Purified libraries were quantified with a Qubit 3.0 fluorometer, sized on a Bioanalyzer 2100, and re-quantified with the KAPA Library Quantification kit. Every immunoSEQ 96-well plate was sequenced on a dedicated single-read 150-cycle Illumina NextSeq 550 flow cell. Turning to the authors' computational methods: Because the immunoSEQ output included only junctional sequences and no quality scores, the filtering could not be the same as the filtering used for full-length reads. To assign V/J genes and CDR3, sequences were annotated using PyIR, a Python wrapper for IgBLAST v1.9, with IMGT germline references. Reads with weak V/J assignments (E-value above 1e-6), missing CDR3, stop codons, out-of-frame junctions, or ambiguous translated residues were removed. V3J clonotypes were defined as sequences sharing an identical inferred V gene, J gene, and CDR3 amino acid sequence. Percentage overlap between repertoires was calculated by dividing the number of shared unique clonotypes by the size of the smaller repertoire. Repertoire richness was assessed with RTK rarefaction, the Chao1 estimator, and Recon v2.1 estimates of unobserved clonotypes. Generation probabilities for all TCRbeta clonotypes obtained by the gDNA method from a few donors were computed using OLGA. TCRdb took over this immuneACCESS table, retaining in-frame rearrangements with V and J assigned. Such tables are incomplete; in checked studies, under half of the missing clones stem from an unresolved V gene, and the remainder is unexplained. V, J and clone size are those of that table, while D and trimming were read from the DNA. Here the sample has about 110,000 clones; less than 75% occur a single time. The biggest ten clones account for approximately 23% of the sample.

The receptor was derived from a woman in her twenties or thirties in good health. Rearrangement joined TRBV5-1 to TRBJ2-6, with the D gene too uncertain to name. Sequenced: memory CD8+ T cells sorted from blood. This specimen's cell subset or site label, interpreted: CD45RO+ cells pooled with CCR7-negative TemRA cells. The CDR3 is CASSLPGSSGANVLTF. DNA sequence: TGCGCCAGCAGCTTGCCAGGATCCTCTGGGGCCAACGTCCTGACTTTC.